Listed here are 28 T cell receptor beta chains from one sample, sequenced in a study of tumor-infiltrating lymphocytes in primary liver carcinoma. Researchers generated TCR beta cDNA from approximately 450 ng of total RNA, relying on a constant-region primer. What produced the TCR beta libraries was three nested multiplex PCR rounds using slightly modified ARM-PCR. The opening two PCR rounds, roughly 11 cycles each, paired TRBV1-TRBV30 forward primers with a C-beta reverse primer. A single record per CDR3 protein comes from TCRdb applying MiXCR to the multiplex PCR reads. The table lists roughly 180,000 distinct CDR3 sequences, 50% to 75% of them singletons. Alongside blood RNA obtained from unsorted whole blood, germline DNA was also extracted. Sequencing was carried out using peripheral blood. The origin of the receptors is a man in his forties with primary liver carcinoma and hepatitis B virus infection.

Comments on this clonotype: This may be a read error: a much more frequent sequence differs by one nucleotide. The CDR3 end shows no conserved phenylalanine or tryptophan, and so a read error is likely. The rearrangement links TRBV4-1 to TRBJ2-2; D is possibly TRBD2 (6 bases). With 5 bases removed from V and 6 bases from J, the gap between germline ends came to 16 bases. Germline CDR1 and CDR2: MGHRA and YSYEKL. The CDR3 loop spans 15 amino acids. CDR3 coding DNA: TGCGCCAGCAGCTCCCGAGGGGAGGCTGCCGGGGAGCTGTTTTTA. Translation: CASSSRGEAAGELFL.

This clonotype occurred many times. This rearrangement joins TRBV29-1 to TRBJ2-2, with D possibly TRBD2 on 5 matching bases. The CDR3 has 12 amino acids. The V end was cut by 6 bases, the J end by 6 bases, with 11 bases between. Germline V gene data show CDR1 as SQVTM and CDR2 as ANQGSEA. The CDR3, as DNA: TGCAGCGTCCGAGGGTCGGCCGGGGAGCTGTTTTTT. It specifies CSVRGSAGELFF.

As to this clonotype: A clone one base away is much larger, so this may be a read error. The gene calls are TRBV6-5 and TRBJ2-3, with D uncertain. This CDR3 is built from 13 residues. Germline values: CDR1 MNHEY, CDR2 SVGAGI. The chain's CDR3 is CARSYSGWDTQYF. The DNA of the CDR3 is TGTGCCCGCAGTTACTCGGGTTGGGATACGCAGTATTTT.

This clonotype came up once. The junction departs from the called germline gene at one end, perhaps through a read error. The chain links TRBV5-4 to TRBJ2-7; 7 nucleotides line up with TRBD1. Germline V lookup: CDR1 SGHNT, CDR2 YYREEE (reference sequence). This CDR3 contains 15 residues. The CDR3 DNA reads as TGTGCCAGCAGCCCCCGCAGGGACAGCTCCTACGAGCAGTGCTTC. Its protein is CASSPRRDSSYEQCF.

Concerning this clonotype itself: Just one base apart from a much larger clone, this may be a read error. The genes are TRBV14 and TRBJ2-7; 8 bases fit TRBD1. V shed 7 bases and J 3 bases; nucleotides not matched to a gene: 8. The CDR3 extends over 14 amino acids. CDR1 is SGHDN and CDR2 is FVKESK in the germline V gene. CDR3 protein: CASNRQGLNYEQYF. CDR3 DNA: TGTGCCAGCAACCGACAGGGGCTAAACTACGAGCAGTACTTC. The whole variable domain, remainder taken from reference TRBV14 and TRBJ2-7, is EAGVTQFPSHSVIEKGQTVTLRCDPISGHDNLYWYRRVMGKEIKFLLHFVKESKQDESGMPNNRFLAERTGGTYSTLKVQPAELEDSGVYFCASNRQGLNYEQYFGPGTRLTVT.

This chain connects TRBV6-1 to TRBJ1-5, with 9 bases matching TRBD1. The length of the CDR3 is 16 residues. V lost 0 bases and J lost 5; bases outside the gene matches: 5. Germline assignment: CDR1 MNHNS and CDR2 SASEGT. The CDR3, as DNA: TGTGCCAGCAGTGAAGCACCGGGACAGGGTCATCAGCCCCAGCATTTT. Protein product: CASSEAPGQGHQPQHF.

This clonotype showed up just a few times. V usage is TRBV10-3 and J usage is TRBJ2-5, with D maybe TRBD1 (6 bases). Germline V CDR1 and CDR2: ENHRY, SYGVKD. Trimming removed 3 bases from V and 5 bases from J, with 16 bases in between. The CDR3 spans 15 residues. CDR3 sequence reads: CAISDPRAGVETQYF. The CDR3 nucleotides are TGTGCCATCAGTGACCCGCGGGCAGGGGTTGAGACCCAGTACTTC.

Comment on this clonotype: A much larger clone sits a single nucleotide away, making a read error possible. The CDR3 does not close with the conserved phenylalanine or tryptophan, likely indicating a read error. This chain connects TRBV11-2 to TRBJ2-2; TRBD1 matches at 11 bases. With V trimmed by 7 bases and J by 8 bases, 9 bases remained unmatched. Germline CDR1 is SGHAT and CDR2 is FQNNGV. This CDR3 is built from 15 residues. The CDR3 sequence is CASNQDRGLAGELFI. The CDR3 DNA sequence: TGTGCCAGCAACCAGGACAGGGGGCTCGCGGGGGAGCTGTTTATT.

The rearrangement joins TRBV6-1 to TRBJ2-7; 8 bases are a match to TRBD1. CDR3 length: 14 amino acids. Germline trimming cut 5 bases from V and 0 bases from J; bases unmatched to any gene: 3. In germline, CDR1 is MNHNS, CDR2 SASEGT. CDR3 loop: CASSPGQDSYEQYF. Here the CDR3 DNA reads TGTGCCAGCAGTCCGGGACAGGACTCCTACGAGCAGTACTTC.

The chain recombines TRBV7-9 with TRBJ2-2, with D possibly being TRBD1 (5 bases). CDR3 size: 15 residues. Germline lookup yields CDR1 SEHNR and CDR2 FQNEAQ (reference sequence). Trimming removed 7 bases from V and 7 bases from J, with 19 bases in between. In DNA form, the CDR3 reads TGTGCCAGCACCAGAGCCCTGACCGACAGCGGGGAGCTGTTTTTT. It specifies CASTRALTDSGELFF.

This chain links TRBV5-8 with TRBJ2-7; the D call may be TRBD1 or TRBD2 (6 bases each). V dropped 4 bases and J dropped 0 bases, with 17 bases sitting between them. The CDR3 length is 16 residues. Germline V gives CDR1 SGHTS, CDR2 YDEGEE. Here the CDR3 reads CASSPEGPGASYEQYF. CDR3 nucleotides: TGTGCCAGCAGCCCCGAGGGACCGGGGGCCTCCTACGAGCAGTACTTC.

The chain couples TRBV5-4 to TRBJ1-4; a weak D match, TRBD1 (6 bases). Germline values: CDR1 SGHNT, CDR2 YYREEE (reference sequence). The germline V and J ends were trimmed by 0 bases and 6 bases, with 18 bases remaining between them. The CDR3 runs 17 residues. The CDR3 protein is CASSLGTAASGDEKLFF. The CDR3 DNA is TGTGCCAGCAGCTTGGGGACAGCGGCGAGTGGGGATGAAAAACTGTTTTTT. Combining the CDR3 with reference TRBV5-4 and TRBJ1-4 gives the whole variable domain ETGVTQSPTHLIKTRGQQVTLRCSSQSGHNTVSWYQQALGQGPQFIFQYYREEENGRGNFPPRFSGLQFPNYSSELNVNALELDDSALYLCASSLGTAASGDEKLFFGSGTQLSVL.

A note on this clonotype: One end of the junction fails to match germline, which may point to a read error. The chain carries TRBV5-4 and TRBJ1-6; no reliable D call. The CDR3 is made up of 15 amino acids. The V gene's germline CDR1 is SGHNT and CDR2 YYREEE (reference sequence). CDR3 in DNA: TGTGTCAGCAGCTTGGCTGGAGCCATTGGTTCACCCCTCCACTTT. This encodes CVSSLAGAIGSPLHF.

Concerning this clonotype itself: A much larger clone lies one base from this, so it may be a read error. The V gene is TRBV4-2, the J gene TRBJ2-1, with D hard to call. Germline V gives CDR1 LGHNA, CDR2 YNFKEQ. Trimming pared 7 bases from V and 5 bases from J, leaving 12 bases between. This CDR3 spans 13 amino acids. In nucleotides, the CDR3 is TGTGCCAGCATCTTACAGACAAACAATGAGCAGTTCTTC. Translating it yields CASILQTNNEQFF.

V and J are TRBV6-1 and TRBJ2-3; D uncertain. Trimming took 3 bases from V and 4 from J, leaving 11 bases between them. The CDR3 is 14 residues long. Per germline, CDR1 MNHNS and CDR2 SASEGT. CDR3 sequence (DNA): TGTGCCAGCAGTGAGGTGGGGTCCGCAGATACGCAGTATTTT. This gives the protein CASSEVGSADTQYF.

Note on this clonotype: Its ends do not fully match the called genes, so a read error is possible. This chain joins TRBV4-2 and TRBJ2-3; 7 bases are shared with TRBD1. In germline, CDR1 is LGHNA, CDR2 YNFKEQ. The CDR3 runs 16 residues. The CDR3 reads CASSQRTDREADTQYF. CDR3 coding DNA: TGTGCCAGCAGCCAACGAACCGACAGGGAAGCAGATACCCAGTATTTT.

V and J are TRBV4-1 and TRBJ2-1; perhaps TRBD2 as D (5 bases). CDR1 and CDR2 from the germline V gene are MGHRA and YSYEKL. The CDR3 totals 16 residues. The V and J ends lost 3 bases and 0 bases respectively, with 12 bases between them. Here the CDR3 reads CASSHEGLSSYNEQFF. CDR3 DNA sequence: TGCGCCAGCAGCCATGAGGGCCTTAGCTCCTACAATGAGCAGTTCTTC.

This sequence joins TRBV10-2 and TRBJ2-7; maybe TRBD1 (6 bases). V lost 10 bases to trimming and J lost 4 bases, with 26 bases between them. The CDR3 extends over 16 amino acids. Germline V lookup: CDR1 WSHSY, CDR2 SAAADI. CDR3 in amino acids: CANTPPQGMASYEQYF. The DNA for the CDR3 is TGCGCCAACACCCCTCCACAGGGAATGGCCTCATACGAGCAGTACTTC.

This clonotype was detected a few times. V gene TRBV6-5 combines with J gene TRBJ1-1, with D tentatively TRBD1 (5 bases). V lost 2 bases, J lost 5 bases, and 12 bases lay in between. The CDR3 loop spans 14 amino acids. CDR1 and CDR2 (germline): MNHEY, SVGAGI. The CDR3 loop reads CASSYGRAGTEAFF. In DNA form, the CDR3 reads TGTGCCAGCAGTTACGGCAGGGCGGGAACTGAAGCTTTCTTT.

V usage is TRBV29-1 and J usage is TRBJ2-7; 8 bases line up with TRBD1. V lost 7 bases, J lost 2 bases, and 4 bases stayed unmatched. This CDR3 is 12 amino acids long. Germline CDR1 SQVTM, CDR2 ANQGSEA. The CDR3 spells CSALDRAYEQYF. The CDR3 coding sequence is TGCAGCGCCTTGGACAGGGCCTACGAGCAGTACTTC.

For this clonotype: One end of the junction varies from germline; a read error may be responsible. The chain couples TRBV29-1 to TRBJ2-3, with D hard to call. CDR1 and CDR2 from the germline V gene are SQVTM and ANQGSEA. This CDR3 has 15 amino acids. The CDR3 DNA is TGCAGCGTCACTGGGCCTTCGGGTAGCAGAGATACGCAGTATTTT. Translation: CSVTGPSGSRDTQYF.

Many counts were recorded for this clonotype. The V call is TRBV11-2, the J call TRBJ2-7; 7 bases map to TRBD1. Germline V gene lookup returns CDR1 SGHAT and CDR2 FQNNGV. With V trimmed by 1 base and J by 4 bases, 7 bases remained unmatched. The CDR3 extends over 15 amino acids. The CDR3 region has the DNA TGTGCCAGCAGCTTAGGACAGGGCTCCATTTACGAGCAGTACTTC. It translates to CASSLGQGSIYEQYF.

As to this clonotype: Germline and junction disagree at one end, which may indicate a read error. CDR3 in DNA: TGTGTCAGCAGCTTAGAGGGCGGGAGTAATGAGCAGTTCTTC. Protein product: CVSSLEGGSNEQFF. The gene calls are TRBV11-2 and TRBJ2-1; 7 bases are a match to TRBD2. This CDR3 is 14 amino acids long. Germline CDR1 and CDR2: SGHAT and FQNNGV. Based on the CDR3 plus reference TRBV11-2 and TRBJ2-1, the full variable domain is EAGVAQSPRYKIIEKRQSVAFWCNPISGHATLYWYQQILGQGPKLLIQFQNNGVVDDSQLPKDRFSAERLKGVDSTLKIQPAKLEDSAVYLCVSSLEGGSNEQFFGPGTRLTVL.

The chain carries TRBV5-1 and TRBJ1-3, with D unresolved. Germline loops: CDR1 SGHRS, CDR2 YFSETQ. Deletions cut 2 bases from V and 0 bases from J, with 9 bases between. This CDR3 is 15 amino acids long. DNA for the CDR3: TGCGCCAGCAGCTTACCACAGAGCTCTGGAAACACCATATATTTT. The encoded protein is CASSLPQSSGNTIYF.

The genes are TRBV15 and TRBJ2-5, with unresolved D. This CDR3 is built from 12 residues. CDR1 is LNHNV and CDR2 is YYDKDF in the germline V gene (reference sequence). V was trimmed by 5 bases and J by 3 bases, leaving 7 bases between them. The CDR3 spells CATSGRKETQYF. CDR3 in DNA: TGTGCCACCAGCGGCAGAAAAGAGACCCAGTACTTC.

Ten or more counts support this clonotype. The chain joins TRBV6-6 to TRBJ2-3, with 7 bases matching TRBD1. The CDR3 covers 15 residues. V lost 4 bases to trimming and J lost 2 bases; unmatched junction nucleotides: 6. Germline V gene lookup returns CDR1 MNHNY and CDR2 SVGAGI (reference sequence). The CDR3 nucleotides read TGTGCCAGCAGTTTCATGGGGACAGTCACAGATACGCAGTATTTT. Protein: CASSFMGTVTDTQYF.

This clonotype was found a few times. The chain combines TRBV5-4 with TRBJ2-7; 8 bases fit TRBD1. The CDR3 loop spans 13 amino acids. Germline trimming cut 9 bases from V and 2 bases from J; bases unmatched to any gene: 7. The V gene's germline CDR1 is SGHNT and CDR2 YYREEE (reference sequence). The DNA for the CDR3 is TGTGCCACCACGATGGACAGGGCCTACGAGCAGTACTTC. This sequence encodes CATTMDRAYEQYF.

Concerning this clonotype: The junction does not match germline at one end; this may be a read error. The rearrangement joins TRBV2 to TRBJ1-4, with a possible D match to TRBD1 (6 bases). The CDR3 is 15 residues long. Per germline, CDR1 SNHLY and CDR2 FYNNEI. CDR3 in amino acids: CVSSSTGPLGEKLFF. Here the CDR3 DNA reads TGTGTCAGCAGTTCCACAGGGCCCCTAGGCGAAAAACTGTTTTTT.